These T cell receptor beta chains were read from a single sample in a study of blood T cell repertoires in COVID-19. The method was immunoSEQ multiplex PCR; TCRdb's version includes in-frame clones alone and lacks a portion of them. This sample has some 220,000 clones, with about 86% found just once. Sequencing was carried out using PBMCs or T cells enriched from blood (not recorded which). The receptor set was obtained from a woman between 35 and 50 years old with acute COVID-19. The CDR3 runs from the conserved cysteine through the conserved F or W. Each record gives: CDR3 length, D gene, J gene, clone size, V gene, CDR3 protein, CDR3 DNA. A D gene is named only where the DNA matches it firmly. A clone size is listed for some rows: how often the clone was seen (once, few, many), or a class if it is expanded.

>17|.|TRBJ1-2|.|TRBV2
CASSENSGGALGYGYTF
TGTGCCAGCAGTGAAAATTCCGGTGGGGCCCTGGGCTATGGCTACACCTTC
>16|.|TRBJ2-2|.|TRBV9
CASRGGGNGATGELFF
TGTGCCAGCAGAGGCGGAGGGAATGGCGCCACCGGGGAGCTGTTTTTT
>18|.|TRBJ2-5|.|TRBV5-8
CASSLGLADRPFQETQYF
TGTGCCAGCAGCTTGGGGCTAGCCGATCGCCCCTTCCAAGAGACCCAGTACTTC
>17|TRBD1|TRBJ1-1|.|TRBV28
CASSPQGVSRGNTEAFF
TGTGCCAGCAGTCCCCAGGGGGTGAGCAGGGGGAACACTGAAGCTTTCTTT
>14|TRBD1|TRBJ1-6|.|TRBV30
CAWSGTGYYSPLHF
TGTGCCTGGAGTGGGACAGGATACTATTCACCCCTCCACTTT
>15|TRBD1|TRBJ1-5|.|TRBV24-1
CATSDAGQANQPQHF
TGTGCCACCAGTGATGCGGGACAGGCCAATCAGCCCCAGCATTTT
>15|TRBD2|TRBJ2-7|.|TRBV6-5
CASRSVGGGPYEQYF
TGTGCCAGCAGGTCGGTTGGCGGGGGACCCTACGAGCAGTACTTC
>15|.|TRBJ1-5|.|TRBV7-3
CASSVWGGGNQPQHF
TGTGCCAGCAGCGTATGGGGAGGGGGAAATCAGCCCCAGCATTTT
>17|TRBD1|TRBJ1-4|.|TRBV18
CASSPTTGGFRNEKLFF
TGTGCCAGCTCACCTACGACAGGGGGCTTCAGAAATGAAAAACTGTTTTTT
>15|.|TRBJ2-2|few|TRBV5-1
CASSLGWEDTGELFF
TGCGCCAGCAGCCTAGGGTGGGAGGACACCGGGGAGCTGTTTTTT
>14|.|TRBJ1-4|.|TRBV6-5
CASSLDRSNEKLFF
TGTGCCAGCAGTTTGGACAGATCTAATGAAAAACTGTTTTTT
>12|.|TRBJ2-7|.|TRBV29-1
CSVLGQSYEQYF
TGCAGCGTTCTAGGTCAGTCCTACGAGCAGTACTTC
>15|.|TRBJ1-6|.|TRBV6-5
CASNLDGVRIPPLHF
TGTGCCAGCAATCTTGACGGGGTCCGGATCCCACCCCTCCACTTT
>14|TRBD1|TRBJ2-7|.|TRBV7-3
CASSSGTGSREQYF
TGTGCCAGCAGCTCCGGGACAGGCTCCCGCGAGCAGTACTTC
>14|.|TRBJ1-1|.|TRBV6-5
CASRSQGGGTEAFF
TGTGCCAGCAGATCACAGGGCGGTGGGACTGAAGCTTTCTTT
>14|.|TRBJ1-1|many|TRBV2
CASRKGRLDTEAFF
TGTGCCAGCCGGAAGGGGAGGCTGGACACTGAAGCTTTCTTT
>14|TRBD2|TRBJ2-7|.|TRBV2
CASTPVGGAYEQYF
TGTGCCAGCACTCCAGTCGGGGGGGCCTACGAGCAGTACTTC
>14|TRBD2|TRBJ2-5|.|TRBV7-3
CASSTGGAGETQYF
TGTGCCAGCAGCACCGGGGGGGCCGGAGAGACCCAGTACTTC
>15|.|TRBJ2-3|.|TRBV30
CAWRKGRGGTDTQYF
TGTGCCTGGAGAAAAGGGAGGGGGGGCACAGATACGCAGTATTTT
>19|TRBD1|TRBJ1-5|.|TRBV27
CASSSSIPGQGARGQPQHF
TGTGCCAGCAGTTCATCAATCCCGGGACAGGGGGCTCGTGGTCAGCCCCAGCATTTT
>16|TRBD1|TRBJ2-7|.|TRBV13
CASSFRTGQFSYEQYF
TGTGCCAGCAGCTTCCGGACGGGACAGTTCTCCTACGAGCAGTACTTC
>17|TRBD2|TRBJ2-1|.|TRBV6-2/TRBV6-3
CASSLPGLAGVYNEQFF
TGTGCCAGCAGTCTACCGGGACTAGCGGGAGTCTACAATGAGCAGTTCTTC
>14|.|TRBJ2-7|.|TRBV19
CASSIGRGSHEQYF
TGTGCCAGTAGTATAGGAAGGGGTTCTCACGAGCAGTACTTC
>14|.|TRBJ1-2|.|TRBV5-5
CASRARQGIAGYTF
TGTGCCAGCAGAGCTCGCCAGGGGATTGCTGGCTACACCTTC
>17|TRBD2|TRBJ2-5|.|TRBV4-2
CASSPKTSGTRGETQYF
TGTGCCAGCAGCCCCAAGACTAGCGGGACGCGGGGGGAGACCCAGTACTTC
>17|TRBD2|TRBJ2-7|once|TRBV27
CASSSLGGLAADYEQYF
TGTGCCAGCAGTTCACTTGGGGGTCTAGCGGCCGACTACGAGCAGTACTTC
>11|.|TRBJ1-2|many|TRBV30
CAWRETGPYTF
TGTGCCTGGAGGGAAACAGGGCCTTACACCTTC
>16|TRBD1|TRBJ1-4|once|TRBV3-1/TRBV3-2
CASSQADGQGGEKLFF
TGTGCCAGCAGCCAGGCGGATGGACAGGGAGGTGAAAAACTGTTTTTT
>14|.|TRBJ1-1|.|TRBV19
CASSITLDSFQAFF
TGTGCCAGTAGCATTACCTTGGACAGCTTTCAAGCTTTCTTT
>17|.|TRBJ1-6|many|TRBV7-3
CASSLTGGLVGSSPLHF
TGTGCCAGCAGCTTAACGGGGGGGCTAGTGGGAAGTTCACCCCTCCACTTT
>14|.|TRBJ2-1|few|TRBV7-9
CASTRGSSYNEQFF
TGTGCCAGCACCCGGGGGAGCTCCTACAATGAGCAGTTCTTC
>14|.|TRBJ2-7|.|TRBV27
CASSLSRGSYEQYF
TGTGCCAGCAGTTTATCGCGCGGCAGCTACGAGCAGTACTTC
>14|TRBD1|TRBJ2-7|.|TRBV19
CASSNGQGVEEQYF
TGTGCCAGTAGTAATGGTCAGGGGGTCGAGGAGCAGTACTTC
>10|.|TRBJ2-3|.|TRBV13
CASPIHTQYF
TGTGCCAGCCCCATTCATACGCAGTATTTT
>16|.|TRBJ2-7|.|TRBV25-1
CASSLRTPLYSYEQYF
TGTGCCAGCAGTCTCAGGACACCCCTTTACTCCTACGAGCAGTACTTC
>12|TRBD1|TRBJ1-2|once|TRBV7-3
CASSLGQGGITF
TGTGCCAGCAGCTTGGGACAGGGGGGAATTACCTTC
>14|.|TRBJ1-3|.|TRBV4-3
CASSQQGTGNTIYF
TGCGCCAGCAGCCAACAGGGTACGGGAAACACCATATATTTT
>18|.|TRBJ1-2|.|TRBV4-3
CASSQDRSSTGFNYGYTF
TGCGCCAGCAGCCAAGATAGAAGTTCGACAGGTTTTAACTATGGCTACACCTTC
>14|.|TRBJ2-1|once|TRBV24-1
CATSDGDSPDEQFF
TGTGCCACCAGTGATGGGGACTCCCCAGATGAGCAGTTCTTC
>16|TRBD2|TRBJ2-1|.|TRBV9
CASSGTSGRALNEQFF
TGTGCCAGCAGCGGAACTAGCGGGAGGGCCCTGAATGAGCAGTTCTTC
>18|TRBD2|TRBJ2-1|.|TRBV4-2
CASSLGTSGVLRGNEQFF
TGTGCCAGCAGCCTCGGGACTAGCGGGGTGCTTCGGGGAAATGAGCAGTTCTTC
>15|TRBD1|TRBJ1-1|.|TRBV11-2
CASSPWGQGFTEAFF
TGTGCCAGCAGCCCCTGGGGACAGGGTTTCACTGAAGCTTTCTTT
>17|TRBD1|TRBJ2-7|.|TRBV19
CASSMGLPGQEGYEQYF
TGTGCCAGTAGTATGGGGCTTCCGGGACAGGAGGGGTACGAGCAGTACTTC
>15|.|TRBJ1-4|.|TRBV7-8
CASSLGWPTNEKLFF
TGTGCCAGCAGTTTAGGGTGGCCAACTAATGAAAAACTGTTTTTT
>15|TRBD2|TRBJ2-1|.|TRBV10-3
CAISESSGSGNEQFF
TGTGCCATCAGTGAGTCTAGCGGGAGTGGCAATGAGCAGTTCTTC
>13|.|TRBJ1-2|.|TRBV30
CAWSAVRVEGYTF
TGTGCCTGGAGTGCTGTCAGGGTGGAGGGCTACACCTTC
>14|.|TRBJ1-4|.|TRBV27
CASGPDRGNEKLFF
TGTGCCAGCGGCCCGGATAGGGGTAATGAAAAACTGTTTTTT
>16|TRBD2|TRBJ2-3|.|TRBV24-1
CATSERTSGVADTQYF
TGTGCCACCAGTGAAAGGACTAGCGGGGTTGCAGATACGCAGTATTTT
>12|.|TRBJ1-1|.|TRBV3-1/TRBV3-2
CASSHGQTEAFF
TGTGCCAGCAGCCACGGACAGACTGAAGCTTTCTTT
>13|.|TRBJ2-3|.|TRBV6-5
CASRQGRTDTQYF
TGTGCCAGCAGACAGGGAAGAACAGATACGCAGTATTTT
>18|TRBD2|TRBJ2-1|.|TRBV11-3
CASSFGRGRGVSYNEQFF
TGTGCCAGCAGCTTCGGACGGGGGAGGGGTGTCTCCTACAATGAGCAGTTCTTC